This TCR beta chain was captured by sequencing in a study of a mutant IDH1 vaccine in newly diagnosed glioma (dated by TCRdb to about 2021). Notes on the research overall: Across visits V03 through V10, patients got a total of eight vaccinations, given in weeks 1, 3, 5, 7, 11, 15, 19 and 23. Peripheral blood samples were drawn at six visits, namely V03 (baseline), V05, V07, V10, V12 and V13. Prior to enrollment, patients had been given standard therapy consisting of radiotherapy alone, temozolomide alone, or radiochemotherapy with temozolomide, with the combination given to most patients. In the chemotherapy-containing groups, vaccination started alongside temozolomide cycles, whereas in patients who had radiotherapy alone it started 4-6 weeks after radiotherapy. Of the roughly 34 treated patients, about 62% were male and approximately 40% were female, and the mean age was approximately 37 years. Longitudinal TCRB deep sequencing was performed for roughly 27 treated patients wherever samples were available for exploratory analyses. Overall study results and their limits: Immune responses induced by the vaccine were seen in about 93% of patients across multiple MHC alleles. It was noted by the authors that analyses of patient blood samples could not be reproduced owing to sample limitations. Pseudoprogression seemed to be unrelated to changes in the top peripheral T cell clonotypes found by TCRB sequencing. Selection of PBMC samples for TCRB deep sequencing was based on availability.

Sample time point, as interpreted from the label and publication: week 5, during vaccination. A 20-mer mutant IDH1 peptide at 300 micrograms in Montanide made up each vaccine dose, which was injected subcutaneously together with topical imiquimod. The donors had newly diagnosed IDH1-mutant astrocytomas of WHO grade 3 or 4 that showed loss of nuclear ATRX. The samples were drawn from NOA16, a multicentre, single-arm, open-label phase I trial in Germany that tested a mutant IDH1 peptide vaccine in humans for the first time. The DNeasy Blood and Tissue Kit was used to extract genomic DNA from EDTA blood for TCRB sequencing. As concerns this clone: Its specific antigen is unknown. No much larger clonotype is one base removed from it; base qualities were not supplied.

The library was made by the immunoSEQ multiplex PCR assay. The hsTCRB Kit was used according to the manufacturer's protocol to amplify rearranged TCR beta chain sequences. Sequencing of TCRB libraries was carried out on an Illumina MiSeq. The source study handled its data this way. The kit vendor's proprietary platform handled demultiplexing, trimming and gene mapping. Not all clones reach the TCRdb copy of this immuneACCESS table, which keeps in-frame sequences only. Checked studies attribute under half of the gap to unresolved V genes and leave the rest unexplained. Clone size and V and J calls were adopted from that table, with D and trimming inferred from the DNA. The sample includes roughly 50,000 clones, with around 80% observed a single time. Approximately 1.8% of the sample rests with the top ten. The source of this sequence is a middle-aged woman with glioma. The sample consisted of PBMCs, taken from a glioma patient whose treatment included an IDH1 peptide vaccine.

CDR3 loop: CASSVGGGAAYEQYF. The DNA sequence is given as TGTGCCAGCAGCGTTGGTGGCGGGGCCGCCTACGAGCAGTACTTC. The chain is assembled from TRBV9 and TRBJ2-7; the D gene is possibly TRBD2, with 6 bases matching. From its cysteine to its phenylalanine, the CDR3 spans 15 amino acids. The read is trimmed to its CDR3 DNA, 45 bases read in frame from base 1. As encoded in the germline V gene, CDR1 is SGDLS while CDR2 is YYNGEE. Trimming costs V 2 bases and J 2 bases, and their ends lie 14 bases apart.